This TCR beta chain stems from a study of vaccination effects on CD4 cells after COVID-19 (dated by TCRdb to between 2021 and 2022). As for the study more broadly: Two doses of either the BNT162b2 or the mRNA-1273 mRNA SARS-CoV-2 vaccine were administered to participants. Pre-vaccine samples were collected from two convalescent patients 16 days and one week before the first dose, corresponding to 142 and 148 days after COVID-19 diagnosis. In both COVID-19 convalescent patients and infection-naive vaccine recipients, the study compared SARS-CoV-2 spike-specific CD4+ TCR repertoires from before mRNA vaccination with those from after it. The full study included around nine COVID-19 convalescent patients and a few SARS-CoV-2-naive healthy vaccine recipients. Cultures from other donors in the study were sequenced with the Oncomine TCR Beta short-read assay on an Illumina iSeq 100. The paper's findings and limits, for the study overall: Both infection-induced and vaccine-induced clones contracted markedly at late post-vaccination timepoints, which is consistent with waning T cell responses. For convalescent patients, new clones induced by the vaccine made up most of the post-vaccine spike-reactive repertoire, and these new clones were largely distinct from the clones induced by infection. Only a small number of convalescent patients were included, and no early post-infection timepoints were available, which limited the study.

A note on this clone: This clone's antigen is unknown. No base quality information exists; no much larger clone differs at one position.

Library preparation employed the immunoSEQ multiplex PCR assay. DNA from the cultured and isolated CD4+ T cells underwent TCR beta CDR3 sequencing. Per the source publication's procedure: Non-productive TCR sequences were removed, reads were trimmed to the CDR3 region, and CDR3s of at least 7 amino acids were retained. The MANAFEST web app was used to pick out antigen-specific clonotypes by comparing their expansion in peptide wells with that in reference cultures. To be called positive, a clone needed expansion at FDR<0.05 compared with the reference and with all other wells, an odds ratio greater than 5, and a frequency greater than 0.1% in two replicate wells. Cross-reactive clonotypes were defined as significantly expanded in SARS-CoV-2 spike wells and in at least one common cold coronavirus spike condition. Using the stringdist R package, CDR3 similarity was measured by Levenshtein distance, and unrooted trees were constructed with ape in R 3.6.1. Not all clones reach the TCRdb copy of this immuneACCESS table, which keeps in-frame sequences only. Checked studies attribute under half of the gap to unresolved V genes and leave the rest unexplained. That table gives V, J and clone size, and the DNA gave D and trimming. Present in this sample are tens of thousands of clones, 75% to 85% of which were seen just once. Approximately 40% of the sample is held by the ten biggest clonotypes.

CDR1 is given as SGHAT and CDR2 as FQDESV, both from the germline V gene (reference sequence). Trimming takes 4 bases from V and 0 bases from J, and the germline ends sit 4 bases apart. From the cysteine up to the phenylalanine, the CDR3 has a length of 13 residues. CDR3 DNA only is kept here, 39 bases in frame from base 1. The ViraFEST assay stimulated PBMC with viral peptide pools and then used TCR sequencing to identify antigen-specific CD4+ T cell clonotypes by expansion. After around eleven days of culture, CD4+ T cells were isolated with the EasySep CD4+ T cell isolation kit. PCR-confirmed SARS-CoV-2 infection had occurred in convalescent patients between March and December 2020, before the Alpha, Beta and Delta variants emerged in the United States. Approximately 2 million PBMC per well were cultured with approximately 10 ug/ml peptides in IMDM containing about 5% human AB serum, about 9.6 IU/ml IL-2 and gentamicin. Half of the culture medium was replaced with fresh IL-2-containing medium on days 3 and 7. Each peptide stimulation condition was cultured in triplicate wells unless otherwise noted. Using Ficoll-Paque Plus gradient centrifugation, PBMC were separated from whole blood and then either used fresh or cryopreserved at -140C. The QIAamp micro DNA kit was used to extract genomic DNA from the cultured CD4+ T cells.

This chain joins TRBV11-1 to TRBJ2-1, with the D gene too uncertain to name. The TCR comes from a human donor who had a prior SARS-CoV-2 infection. The specimen was CD4+ T cells from PBMCs cultured with a peptide pool, collected before COVID-19 vaccination. The DNA sequence is given as TGTGCCAGCAGCTCCCGCTCCTACAATGAGCAGTTCTTC. This is translated as CASSSRSYNEQFF.